This paragraph covers one TCR beta chain sequence. Its antigen is unidentified. This sample was taken from a study of T cells expressing NK-cell markers. From its re-call of the 5' RACE reads, TCRdb lists each CDR3 protein once, without DNA. This listing includes about 120,000 distinct CDR3 sequences. This CDR3 comprises 12 residues. Germline CDR1 SGHNT, CDR2 YYREEE (reference sequence). Study results and limitations: These clonotypes, the leaders elsewhere, also led the CD3+CD56-NKG2C+ fraction in four donors.

The chain is built from TRBV5-4 and TRBJ2-5; there is no DNA to check the TCRdb D call of TRBD2. Sequencing used blood T cells: a sorted CD56 or NKG2C T cell subset, CD4+ or CD8+ T cells, or bulk PBMC T cells (not recorded which). The sequence derives from a woman between 18 and 70 years old in good health. The CDR3 is CASSRGGETQYF.